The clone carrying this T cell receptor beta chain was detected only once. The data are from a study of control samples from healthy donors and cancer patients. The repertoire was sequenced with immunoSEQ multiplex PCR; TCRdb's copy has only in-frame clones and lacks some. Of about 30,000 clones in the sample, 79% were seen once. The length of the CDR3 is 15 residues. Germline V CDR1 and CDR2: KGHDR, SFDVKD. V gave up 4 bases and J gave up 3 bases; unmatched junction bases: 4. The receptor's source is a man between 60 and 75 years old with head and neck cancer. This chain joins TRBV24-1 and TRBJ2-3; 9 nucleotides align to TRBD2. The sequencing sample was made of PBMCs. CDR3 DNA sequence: TGTGCCACCAGTGACAGGACTAGCGTGACAGATACGCAGTATTTT. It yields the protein CATSDRTSVTDTQYF.